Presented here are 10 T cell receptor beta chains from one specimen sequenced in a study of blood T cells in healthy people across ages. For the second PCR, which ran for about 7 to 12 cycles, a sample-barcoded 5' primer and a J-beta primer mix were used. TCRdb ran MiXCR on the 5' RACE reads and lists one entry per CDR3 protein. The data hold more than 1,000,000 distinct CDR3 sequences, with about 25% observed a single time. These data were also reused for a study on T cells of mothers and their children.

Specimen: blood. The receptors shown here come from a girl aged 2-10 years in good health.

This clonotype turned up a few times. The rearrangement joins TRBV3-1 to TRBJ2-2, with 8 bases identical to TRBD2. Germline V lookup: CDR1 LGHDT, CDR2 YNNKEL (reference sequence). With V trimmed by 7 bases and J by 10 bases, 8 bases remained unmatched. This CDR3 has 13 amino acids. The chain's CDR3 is CASTLSGIAELFF. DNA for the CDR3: TGTGCCAGCACCCTTAGCGGGATAGCGGAGCTGTTTTTT.

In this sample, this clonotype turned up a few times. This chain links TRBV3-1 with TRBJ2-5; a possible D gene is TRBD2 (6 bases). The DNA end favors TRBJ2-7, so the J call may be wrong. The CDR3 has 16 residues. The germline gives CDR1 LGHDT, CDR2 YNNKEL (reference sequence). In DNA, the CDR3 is TGTGCCAGCAGCCACGTCAAGTGGGACTTTTCCTACGAGCAGTACTTC. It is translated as CASSHVKWDFSYEQYF.

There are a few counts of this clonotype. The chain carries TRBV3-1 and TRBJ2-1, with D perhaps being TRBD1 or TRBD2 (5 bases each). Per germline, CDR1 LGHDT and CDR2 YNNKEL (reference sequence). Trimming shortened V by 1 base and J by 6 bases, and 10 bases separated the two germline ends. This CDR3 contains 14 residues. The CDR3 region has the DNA TGTGCCAGCAGCCAAGTTCGTGGGGGCAATGAGCAGTTCTTC. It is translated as CASSQVRGGNEQFF.

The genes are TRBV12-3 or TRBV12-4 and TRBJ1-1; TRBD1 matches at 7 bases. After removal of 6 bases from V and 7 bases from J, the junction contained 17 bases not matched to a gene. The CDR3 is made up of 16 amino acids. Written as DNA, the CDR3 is TGTGCCAGCAGCCCGGGGAGGGGGCAGAAGGGCCGTGAAGCTTTCTTT. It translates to CASSPGRGQKGREAFF.

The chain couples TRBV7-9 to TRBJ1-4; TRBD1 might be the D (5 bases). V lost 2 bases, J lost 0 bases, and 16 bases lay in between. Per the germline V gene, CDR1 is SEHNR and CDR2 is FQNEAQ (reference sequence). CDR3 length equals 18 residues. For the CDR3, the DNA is TGTGCCAGCAGCTTATTTTTGAGGGGTCTCGCAACTAATGAAAAACTGTTTTTT. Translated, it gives CASSLFLRGLATNEKLFF.

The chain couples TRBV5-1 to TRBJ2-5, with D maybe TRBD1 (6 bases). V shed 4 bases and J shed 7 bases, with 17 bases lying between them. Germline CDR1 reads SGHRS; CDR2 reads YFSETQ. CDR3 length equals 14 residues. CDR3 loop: CASSDPQGSGTQYF. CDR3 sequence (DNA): TGCGCCAGCAGCGACCCACAGGGCTCGGGGACCCAGTACTTC.

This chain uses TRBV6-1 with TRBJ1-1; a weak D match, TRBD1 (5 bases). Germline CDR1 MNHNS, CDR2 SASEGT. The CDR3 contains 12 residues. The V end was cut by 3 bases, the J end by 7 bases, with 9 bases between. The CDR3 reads CASSDRVREAFF. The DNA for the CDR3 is TGTGCCAGCAGTGACAGGGTCCGTGAAGCTTTCTTT.

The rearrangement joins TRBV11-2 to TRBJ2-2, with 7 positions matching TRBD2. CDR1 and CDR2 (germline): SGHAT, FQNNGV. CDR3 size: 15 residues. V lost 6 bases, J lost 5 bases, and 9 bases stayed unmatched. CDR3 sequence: CASSSGTNPTGELFF. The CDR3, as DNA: TGTGCCAGCAGTTCCGGGACTAATCCTACCGGGGAGCTGTTTTTT.

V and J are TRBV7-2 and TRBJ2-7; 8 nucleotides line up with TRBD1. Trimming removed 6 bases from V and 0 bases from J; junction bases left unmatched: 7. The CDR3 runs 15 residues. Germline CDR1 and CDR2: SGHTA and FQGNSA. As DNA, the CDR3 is TGTGCCAGCAGAAAAGGACAGGGTGGCTCCTACGAGCAGTACTTC. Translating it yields CASRKGQGGSYEQYF. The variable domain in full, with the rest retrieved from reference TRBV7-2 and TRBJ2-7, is GAGVSQSPSNKVTEKGKDVELRCDPISGHTALYWYRQSLGQGLEFLIYFQGNSAPDKSGLPSDRFSAERTGGSVSTLTIQRTQQEDSAVYLCASRKGQGGSYEQYFGPGTRLTVT.

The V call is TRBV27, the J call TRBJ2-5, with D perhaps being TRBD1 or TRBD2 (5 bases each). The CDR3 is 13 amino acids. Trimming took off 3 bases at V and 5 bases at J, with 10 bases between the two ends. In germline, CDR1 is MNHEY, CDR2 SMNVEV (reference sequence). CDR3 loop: CASSLRGTETQYF. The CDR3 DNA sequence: TGTGCCAGCAGTTTGAGGGGAACGGAGACCCAGTACTTC.